This T cell receptor beta chain was identified during a study of PD-1 blockade in classical Hodgkin lymphoma. Study-wide findings and caveats: Patients were excluded if nivolumab began under 1 year after ASCT (the autologous transplant). When set against healthy donors, newly diagnosed patients were reported to show lower baseline TCR diversity.

Brentuximab vedotin exposure varied, and every patient relapsed after autologous stem cell transplantation. The CDR3 loop spans 14 amino acids. Trimming took 3 bases from V and 7 from J, leaving 10 bases between them. The V gene's germline CDR1 is MNHEY and CDR2 SVGAGI. TCRdb's table, derived via immunoSEQ multiplex PCR, lists solely in-frame clones and lacks some. The repertoire includes tens of thousands of clones, approximately 70% of them detected once, and roughly a quarter sits in the top ten. This clone has a single count. The antigen is unknown. The source was peripheral blood mononuclear cells (PBMCs), collected before the second cycle of nivolumab. The source of this sequence is a human donor with classical Hodgkin lymphoma. This sequence joins TRBV6-5 and TRBJ1-6; D gene uncertain. CDR3: CASSYRAGNSPLHF. The CDR3 region has the DNA TGTGCCAGCAGTTATCGGGCCGGCAATTCACCCCTCCACTTT.